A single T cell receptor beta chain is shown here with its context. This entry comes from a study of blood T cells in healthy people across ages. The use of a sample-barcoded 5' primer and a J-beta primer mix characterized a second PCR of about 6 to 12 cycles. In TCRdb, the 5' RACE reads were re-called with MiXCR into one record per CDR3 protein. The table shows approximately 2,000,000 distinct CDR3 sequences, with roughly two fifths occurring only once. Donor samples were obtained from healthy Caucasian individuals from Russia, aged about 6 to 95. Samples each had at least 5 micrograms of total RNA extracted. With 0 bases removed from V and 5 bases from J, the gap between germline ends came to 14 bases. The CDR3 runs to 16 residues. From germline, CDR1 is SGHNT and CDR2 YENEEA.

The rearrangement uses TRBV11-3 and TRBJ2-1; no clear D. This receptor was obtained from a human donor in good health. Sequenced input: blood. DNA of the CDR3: TGTGCCAGCAGCTTAGATCTTATAGTTGCTGACAATGAGCAGTTCTTC. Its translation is CASSLDLIVADNEQFF. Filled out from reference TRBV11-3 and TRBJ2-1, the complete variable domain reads EAGVVQSPRYKIIEKKQPVAFWCNPISGHNTLYWYLQNLGQGPELLIRYENEEAVDDSQLPKDRFSAERLKGVDSTLKIQPAELGDSAVYLCASSLDLIVADNEQFFGPGTRLTVL.